This T cell receptor beta chain originates from a study of blood T cell repertoires in COVID-19. The V end lost 0 bases, the J end lost 7 bases, and 28 bases lay between the germline ends. The CDR3 is 18 residues long. The germline gives CDR1 SQVTM, CDR2 ANQGSEA. This clone was counted a single time. The method was immunoSEQ multiplex PCR; TCRdb's version includes in-frame clones alone and lacks a portion of them. Among fewer than 300,000 clones listed, approximately 90% were seen once. This chain joins TRBV29-1 and TRBJ2-7, with TRBD1 as a possible D gene (6 bases). The TCR comes from a woman in her 40s who had recovered from COVID-19. Sequenced sample: peripheral blood. The CDR3 here is CSVEDLWSTGPWAREQYF. In DNA, the CDR3 is TGCAGCGTTGAAGATCTTTGGTCGACAGGCCCCTGGGCTCGGGAGCAGTACTTC.